These 5 T cell receptor beta chains came from one sample sequenced in a study of T-cell reconstitution after alpha-beta-depleted transplantation in children. Preparation of the TCRbeta library involved a method that used unique molecular identifiers. TCRdb reprocessed the PCR reads via MiXCR and lists one record per CDR3 protein. The sample carries some 250,000 distinct CDR3 sequences, around 12% recorded once. The sequences come from PBMCs from the stem cell graft donor, collected from the stem cell graft. The receptor source for this set is a human donor who donated a stem cell graft to a child with acute lymphoblastic leukemia.

J is TRBJ2-7 and V is TRBV19, with D perhaps given as TRBD1 or TRBD2 (5 bases each). V was shortened by 5 bases and J by 6 bases, with 14 bases between the two germline ends. Germline-derived CDR1 and CDR2 are LNHDA and SQIVND (reference sequence). The CDR3 is 13 residues long. CDR3 nucleotide sequence: TGTGCCAGTAGTCAGGGAGAGGGGACCGAGCAGTACTTC. Its translation is CASSQGEGTEQYF.

This clonotype was detected ten times or more. The chain couples TRBV5-1 to TRBJ2-3; D remains unclear. The V gene lost 0 bases and the J gene lost 2 bases, with 7 bases spanning the gap. The length of the CDR3 is 14 residues. The germline CDR1 and CDR2 sequences are SGHRS and YFSETQ. The CDR3 loop is CASSLAPVTDTQYF. The CDR3 region has the DNA TGCGCCAGCAGCTTGGCCCCCGTCACAGATACGCAGTATTTT. The variable domain in full, with the rest retrieved from reference TRBV5-1 and TRBJ2-3, is KAGVTQTPRYLIKTRGQQVTLSCSPISGHRSVSWYQQTPGQGLQFLFEYFSETQRNKGNFPGRFSGRQFSNSRSEMNVSTLELGDSALYLCASSLAPVTDTQYFGPGTRLTVL.

This clonotype was counted ten times or more. The CDR3 is CASSYRSRANVLTF. The CDR3 bases are TGTGCCAGCAGCTACCGCTCGAGGGCCAACGTCCTGACTTTC. The gene calls are TRBV7-9 and TRBJ2-6, with D unresolved. The V end was cut by 4 bases, the J end by 5 bases, with 9 bases between. Germline V CDR1 and CDR2: SEHNR, FQNEAQ (reference sequence). The CDR3 totals 14 residues.

This clonotype appeared many times. This chain uses TRBV27 with TRBJ2-6, with D possibly being TRBD2 (5 bases). CDR1 MNHEY and CDR2 SMNVEV come from the germline V gene (reference sequence). The CDR3 is 15 amino acids. The germline V and J ends were trimmed by 3 bases and 4 bases, with 10 bases remaining between them. The CDR3 DNA sequence: TGTGCCAGCAGTTTCAGCGGAACAGGGGCCAACGTCCTGACTTTC. Translated: CASSFSGTGANVLTF.

In this sample, this clonotype turned up many times. The chain joins TRBV10-3 to TRBJ1-1; D remains unclear. This CDR3 has 13 amino acids. CDR1 is ENHRY and CDR2 is SYGVKD in the germline V gene. Trimming removed 4 bases from V and 0 bases from J, with 6 bases in between. The CDR3 nucleotides read TGTGCCATCAGTGTTATCATGAACACTGAAGCTTTCTTT. This translates into CAISVIMNTEAFF.